This T cell receptor (beta chain) came from a study of blood T cell repertoires in COVID-19. As for the study in general: The United States, Italy and Spain supplied acute and convalescent COVID-19 samples. From T cells, B-cell-depleted T cells, or PBMCs came the material, which was cDNA or gDNA.

Original handling: Nucleated cell counts were estimated from reference gene primer amplification. Using immunoSEQ multiplex PCR, the repertoire was profiled, and TCRdb retains in-frame clones only, with some absent. V, J and clone size are those of that table, while D and trimming were read from the DNA. This sample has some 200,000 clones, with approximately 87% found just once. This clone was found once. The sequencing input was peripheral blood. This receptor was identified in a young woman who had recovered from COVID-19.

CDR3 amino acids: CASSDGDGTEAFF. The CDR3 DNA reads as TGTGCCAGCAGTGACGGCGACGGGACTGAAGCTTTCTTT. This sequence joins TRBV6-4 and TRBJ1-1; no clear D gene. Germline assignment: CDR1 MRHNA and CDR2 SNTAGT. The CDR3 has 13 residues. Trimming left V 2 bases short and J 5 bases short, with 9 bases between.